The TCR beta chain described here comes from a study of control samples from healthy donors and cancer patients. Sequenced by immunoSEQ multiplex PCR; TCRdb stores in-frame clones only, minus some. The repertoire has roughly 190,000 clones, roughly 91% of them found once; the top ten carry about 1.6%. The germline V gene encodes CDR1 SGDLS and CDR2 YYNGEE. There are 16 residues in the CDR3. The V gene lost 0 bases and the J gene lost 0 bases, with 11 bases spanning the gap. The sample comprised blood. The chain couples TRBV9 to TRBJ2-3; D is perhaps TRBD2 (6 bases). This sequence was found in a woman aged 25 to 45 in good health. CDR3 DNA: TGTGCCAGCAGCGTAGGCCCGGGACTGAGCACAGATACGCAGTATTTT. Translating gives CASSVGPGLSTDTQYF.